Sequencing of this TCR beta chain was carried out in a study of Ad26.COV2.S vaccination and SARS-CoV-2 variants. As for the study in general: Intramuscular Ad26.COV2.S at 5x10^10 or 1x10^11 viral particles.

Overall study results and limits: Once vaccination had occurred, spike-specific CD8+ and CD4+ T cell responses reportedly showed substantial breadth.

Treatment: around 19 received Ad26.COV2.S at low or high dose, single or two shots; five or six received placebo; per-sample allocation not given. Collection of samples fell on day 63 after the first vaccine or placebo injection. It was Wuhan-strain SARS-CoV-2 spike that the Ad26 vaccine vector expressed. Trimming took off 0 bases at V and 10 bases at J, with 7 bases between the two ends. The CDR3 sequence is 13 residues long. Germline CDR1 reads LNHNV; CDR2 reads YYDKDF (reference sequence). About this clone: The antigen is undetermined.

The repertoire was sequenced with immunoSEQ multiplex PCR; TCRdb's copy has only in-frame clones and lacks some. The top ten hold under 2% of the sample, which has 400,000 to 450,000 clones, 92% seen once. This chain joins TRBV15 and TRBJ1-6; D remains unclear. This sequence originates from a person aged 18 to 65 who received the Ad26.COV2.S COVID-19 vaccine or a placebo. Sequencing was performed on peripheral blood, taken in a trial of Ad26.COV2.S vaccine versus placebo. CDR3: CATSRDRVSPLHF. CDR3 DNA sequence: TGTGCCACCAGCAGAGATCGGGTCTCACCCCTCCACTTT.